These 31 T cell receptor beta chains were sequenced from one sample in a study of cytomegalovirus exposure and HLA in healthy donors. The PCR was carried out with 60 Vbeta primers and 13 Jbeta primers. Profiling relied on immunoSEQ multiplex PCR, and the TCRdb table lists in-frame clones only, not all of them. The table has 100,000 to 120,000 clones, over 75% seen once. Sequencing input: PBMCs. The receptors shown here come from a woman aged 25 to 45 in good health and CMV-seropositive.

The V call is TRBV18, the J call TRBJ1-4; maybe TRBD1 (5 bases). Germline loops: CDR1 KGHSH, CDR2 LQKENI. The CDR3 consists of 14 residues. V dropped 6 bases and J dropped 2 bases, with 10 bases sitting between them. The CDR3 protein is CASSQGVTNEKLFF. The CDR3 nucleotides are TGTGCCAGCTCGCAAGGGGTTACTAATGAAAAACTGTTTTTT.

This chain links TRBV11-2 with TRBJ2-2; possible D gene TRBD1, 5 bases. This CDR3 region has 13 residues. Trimming pared 5 bases from V and 10 bases from J, leaving 14 bases between. The V gene's germline CDR1 is SGHAT and CDR2 FQNNGV. The CDR3 loop reads CASSPGHPEELFF. The CDR3 DNA follows: TGTGCCAGCAGCCCCGGACACCCCGAGGAGCTGTTTTTT.

The chain uses TRBV7-9 and TRBJ1-3, with D perhaps matching TRBD1 (6 bases). CDR1 is SEHNR and CDR2 is FQNEAQ in the germline V gene (reference sequence). The CDR3 consists of 16 residues. Trimming left V 1 base short and J 0 bases short, with 10 bases between. CDR3 in amino acids: CASSLVWTDSGNTIYF. The CDR3 nucleotides read TGTGCCAGCAGCTTAGTGTGGACAGACTCTGGAAACACCATATATTTT.

This clone has a single count. The chain has TRBV5-6 and TRBJ1-5; D is undetermined. Per germline, CDR1 SGHDT and CDR2 YYEEEE. With 0 bases removed from V and 7 bases from J, the gap between germline ends came to 26 bases. The CDR3 sequence is 19 residues long. CDR3 loop: CASSLAEAGVGGLVQPQHF. The CDR3 nucleotides are TGTGCCAGCAGCTTGGCCGAGGCGGGAGTTGGAGGTCTTGTCCAGCCCCAGCATTTT.

The chain links TRBV29-1 to TRBJ1-2; weak D call: TRBD1 (5 bases). V lost 6 bases to trimming and J lost 4 bases, with 15 bases between them. This CDR3 has 13 residues. The germline V gene encodes CDR1 SQVTM and CDR2 ANQGSEA. The DNA of the CDR3 is TGCAGCGTCCAGAACAGTGGGGCCTATGGCTACACCTTC. Its translation: CSVQNSGAYGYTF.

The V and J genes are TRBV6-6 and TRBJ2-7, with D unresolved. The germline V gene has CDR1 MNHNY and CDR2 SVGAGI (reference sequence). The V end lost 6 bases, the J end lost 1 base, and 10 bases lay between the germline ends. This CDR3 has 13 amino acids. The CDR3 loop is CASSQLASYEQYF. DNA for the CDR3: TGTGCCAGCAGCCAACTTGCATCCTACGAGCAGTACTTC.

In nucleotides, the CDR3 is TGTGCCAGCAGCAGTACTAGCGGGGCATACAATGAGCAGTTCTTC. It translates to CASSSTSGAYNEQFF. J is TRBJ2-1 and V is TRBV5-4, with 10 bases aligning to TRBD2. The V gene end was trimmed by 4 bases and the J gene end by 4 bases; junction bases not matched to a gene: 5. Per germline, CDR1 SGHNT and CDR2 YYREEE (reference sequence). This CDR3 contains 15 residues.

This sequence joins TRBV11-3 and TRBJ2-1; TRBD2 aligns across 10 bases. V lost 5 bases to trimming and J lost 6 bases; unmatched junction nucleotides: 19. The CDR3 runs to 19 residues. CDR1 and CDR2 (germline): SGHNT, YENEEA. CDR3 amino acids: CASSLLGSGSSGSFNEQFF. The CDR3 DNA reads as TGTGCCAGCAGCCTACTGGGCAGCGGCTCTAGCGGGAGTTTCAATGAGCAGTTCTTC. The variable domain in full, completed from reference TRBV11-3 and TRBJ2-1, reads EAGVVQSPRYKIIEKKQPVAFWCNPISGHNTLYWYLQNLGQGPELLIRYENEEAVDDSQLPKDRFSAERLKGVDSTLKIQPAELGDSAVYLCASSLLGSGSSGSFNEQFFGPGTRLTVL.

As to this clone: The sample contains more than one DNA sequence encoding this CDR3. The genes are TRBV9 and TRBJ1-4, with 11 bases lining up with TRBD1. After removal of 3 bases from V and 7 bases from J, the junction contained 2 bases not matched to a gene. The germline gives CDR1 SGDLS, CDR2 YYNGEE. The CDR3 runs to 14 residues. CDR3 bases: TGTGCCAGCAGCGAGGGACAGGGGGGTGAAAAACTGTTTTTT. It specifies CASSEGQGGEKLFF.

Points on this clone: The same CDR3 arises from other DNA sequences in this sample as well. This rearrangement joins TRBV4-2 to TRBJ2-7; unclear D gene. The CDR3 loop spans 14 amino acids. Germline V CDR1 and CDR2: LGHNA, YNFKEQ. V lost 1 base, J lost 0 bases, and 7 bases lay in between. The CDR3 sequence is CASSQVDFSYEQYF. In DNA, the CDR3 is TGTGCCAGCAGCCAAGTCGACTTCTCCTACGAGCAGTACTTC.

V and J are TRBV6-5 and TRBJ1-2; TRBD1 might be the D (6 bases). The CDR3 runs to 12 residues. Germline CDR1 reads MNHEY; CDR2 reads SVGAGI. Trimming took 3 bases from V and 5 from J, leaving 7 bases between them. The DNA for the CDR3 is TGTGCCAGCAGTTATACAGGGTATGGCTACACCTTC. It yields the protein CASSYTGYGYTF.

The CDR3 DNA follows: TGTGCCAGCAGCCAAGATCCGGTTGCGGGAGATCGGGAGACCCAGTACTTC. It is translated as CASSQDPVAGDRETQYF. V is TRBV4-2 and J is TRBJ2-5; 7 bases line up with TRBD2. The V gene's germline CDR1 is LGHNA and CDR2 YNFKEQ. The CDR3 is 17 residues long. J gave up 5 bases and V 0 bases, and 12 bases lay outside the gene matches.

This chain uses TRBV13 with TRBJ2-7; D not resolved. Trimming removed 5 bases at V and 3 bases at J, with 11 bases between. Germline V lookup: CDR1 PRHDT, CDR2 FYEKMQ (reference sequence). The CDR3 is 13 amino acids. This CDR3 is CASSTSESYEQYF. CDR3 nucleotide sequence: TGTGCCAGCAGCACGAGTGAGAGCTACGAGCAGTACTTC. Complete variable domain (other parts from reference TRBV13 and TRBJ2-7): AAGVIQSPRHLIKEKRETATLKCYPIPRHDTVYWYQQGPGQDPQFLISFYEKMQSDKGSIPDRFSAQQFSDYHSELNMSSLELGDSALYFCASSTSESYEQYFGPGTRLTVT.

The table lists this clone with a few counts. The chain employs TRBV10-3 and TRBJ2-3, with TRBD2 identical over 11 bases. The CDR3 covers 18 residues. The V gene end was trimmed by 0 bases and the J gene end by 0 bases; junction bases not matched to a gene: 5. Germline V gene lookup returns CDR1 ENHRY and CDR2 SYGVKD. CDR3 sequence reads: CAISESLAGETSTDTQYF. The CDR3 DNA reads TGTGCCATCAGTGAGTCACTAGCGGGGGAGACTAGCACAGATACGCAGTATTTT.

The gene calls are TRBV7-9 and TRBJ1-3; 10 bases are a match to TRBD1. Germline V gene sequence: CDR1 SEHNR, CDR2 FQNEAQ (reference sequence). The CDR3 runs to 18 residues. The V and J ends lost 1 base and 0 bases, in that order; junction bases with no gene match: 6. Written as DNA, the CDR3 is TGTGCCAGCAGCTTAGTAGGGGACAGGGGATTCTCTGGAAACACCATATATTTT. This translates into CASSLVGDRGFSGNTIYF.

This rearrangement joins TRBV30 to TRBJ1-5, with TRBD1 identical over 10 bases. The CDR3 is 13 residues long. Germline trimming cut 3 bases from V and 7 bases from J; bases unmatched to any gene: 3. Germline lookup yields CDR1 GTSNPN and CDR2 SVGIG (reference sequence). CDR3: CAWRRDRGQPQHF. CDR3 in DNA: TGTGCCTGGAGGAGGGACAGGGGACAGCCCCAGCATTTT.

This clone was found once. The chain combines TRBV5-1 with TRBJ2-1, with 7 bases identical to TRBD2. The junction had 7 bases not matched to a gene; V was cut back by 0 bases and J by 7 bases. This CDR3 has 15 residues. Germline CDR1 SGHRS, CDR2 YFSETQ. Here the CDR3 reads CASSLVLASGNEQFF. The CDR3 DNA reads as TGCGCCAGCAGCTTGGTACTAGCGTCGGGAAATGAGCAGTTCTTC.

V gene TRBV30 combines with J gene TRBJ2-7; no clear D. The CDR3 sequence is 12 residues long. Germline V gene sequence: CDR1 GTSNPN, CDR2 SVGIG (reference sequence). Trimming took off 1 base at V and 1 base at J, with 5 bases between the two ends. The DNA of the CDR3 is TGTGCCTGGAGTGAACAATCCTACGAGCAGTACTTC. It translates to CAWSEQSYEQYF.

The V gene is TRBV19, the J gene TRBJ2-7, with D perhaps matching TRBD1 (6 bases). Germline V lookup: CDR1 LNHDA, CDR2 SQIVND (reference sequence). There are 15 residues in the CDR3. V was clipped by 5 bases and J by 6 bases, with 20 bases between them. The CDR3 here is CASSAGTQGTIEQYF. In DNA form, the CDR3 reads TGTGCCAGTAGTGCCGGGACACAGGGAACTATCGAGCAGTACTTC.

V and J are TRBV5-6 and TRBJ1-2; 12 nucleotides line up with TRBD1. The ends lost 4 bases at V and 4 bases at J; junction bases unmatched: 5. Per the germline V gene, CDR1 is SGHDT and CDR2 is YYEEEE. CDR3 length equals 15 residues. Written as DNA, the CDR3 is TGTGCCAGCAGCGTGGGACAGGGGGCGGCCTATGGCTACACCTTC. Translated: CASSVGQGAAYGYTF.

The V call is TRBV7-9, the J call TRBJ1-1; D possibly corresponds to TRBD1 (5 bases). V dropped 5 bases and J dropped 2 bases, with 9 bases sitting between them. Germline CDR1 SEHNR, CDR2 FQNEAQ (reference sequence). The CDR3 is made up of 13 amino acids. CDR3 loop: CASSIDSNTEAFF. The CDR3 region has the DNA TGTGCCAGCAGCATAGACAGCAACACTGAAGCTTTCTTT.

J is TRBJ1-6 and V is TRBV6-5, with D perhaps matching TRBD1 (6 bases). The CDR3 runs 14 residues. V dropped 6 bases and J dropped 9 bases, with 15 bases sitting between them. CDR1 MNHEY and CDR2 SVGAGI come from the germline V gene. CDR3: CASRYDRIFSPLHF. CDR3 DNA: TGTGCCAGCAGGTACGACAGGATTTTTTCACCCCTCCACTTT.

V is TRBV11-3 and J is TRBJ1-6; D unclear. V was cut by 1 base and J by 6 bases, with 10 bases left in between. There are 15 residues in the CDR3. CDR1 is SGHNT and CDR2 is YENEEA in the germline V gene. This CDR3 is CASSLAGSGNSPLHF. The CDR3 bases are TGTGCCAGCAGCTTAGCTGGCAGCGGTAATTCACCCCTCCACTTT.

The chain has TRBV11-2 and TRBJ1-6; 9 bases match TRBD1. The CDR3 spans 15 residues. The trim removed 5 bases at V and 7 bases at J, leaving 6 bases unmatched. Germline V gene data show CDR1 as SGHAT and CDR2 as FQNNGV. The CDR3 sequence is CASSTGQGSNSPLHF. The CDR3 region has the DNA TGTGCCAGCAGCACAGGACAGGGGTCCAATTCACCCCTCCACTTT.

A few counts support this clone. V gene TRBV4-1 combines with J gene TRBJ1-5; no firm D call. The CDR3 sequence is 13 residues long. V lost 0 bases and J 4 bases, leaving 4 bases between the germline ends. Per germline, CDR1 MGHRA and CDR2 YSYEKL. The CDR3 loop is CASSQEANQPQHF. CDR3 nucleotide sequence: TGCGCCAGCAGCCAAGAAGCGAATCAGCCCCAGCATTTT.

This rearrangement joins TRBV30 to TRBJ2-3, with 9 bases that match TRBD2. V lost 5 bases, J lost 4 bases, and 7 bases stayed unmatched. The CDR3 covers 14 residues. From germline, CDR1 is GTSNPN and CDR2 SVGIG (reference sequence). The CDR3 DNA sequence: TGTGCCTGGCAGGGCGGGGGGGCAGCAGATACGCAGTATTTT. Protein sequence: CAWQGGGAADTQYF.

The chain uses TRBV19 and TRBJ2-2, with 10 positions matching TRBD1. From germline, CDR1 is LNHDA and CDR2 SQIVND (reference sequence). CDR3 size: 16 residues. V shed 6 bases and J 7 bases; nucleotides not matched to a gene: 11. The CDR3 DNA reads as TGTGCCAGTAGCTCCCCGGGACAGGGGAATATCGGGGAGCTGTTTTTT. The encoded protein is CASSSPGQGNIGELFF.

This chain links TRBV4-2 with TRBJ1-2; the D is unclear. Germline V gene sequence: CDR1 LGHNA, CDR2 YNFKEQ. This CDR3 spans 15 amino acids. Trimming took off 0 bases at V and 2 bases at J, with 10 bases between the two ends. CDR3 loop: CASSQDYPRNYGYTF. CDR3 in DNA: TGTGCCAGCAGCCAAGATTATCCCAGGAACTATGGCTACACCTTC.

The chain links TRBV10-3 to TRBJ1-2, with TRBD1 matching 8 bases. CDR3 length equals 19 residues. Trimming cost V 6 bases and J 4 bases; bases outside gene matches: 22. From germline, CDR1 is ENHRY and CDR2 SYGVKD. CDR3 protein: CAISAPQGVLRVGSYGYTF. The CDR3 nucleotides read TGTGCCATCAGCGCACCACAGGGGGTTCTTCGGGTTGGCAGCTATGGCTACACCTTC.

The V call is TRBV2, the J call TRBJ2-1; D remains ambiguous. Trimming took 6 bases from V and 4 from J, leaving 28 bases between them. The CDR3 has 19 residues. Germline CDR1 and CDR2: SNHLY and FYNNEI. This CDR3 is CASRRDPAFIFPIYNEQFF. The CDR3 DNA is TGTGCCAGCAGGCGAGATCCCGCTTTCATCTTTCCGATATACAATGAGCAGTTCTTC.

V gene TRBV6-1 combines with J gene TRBJ2-3; 7 bases are a match to TRBD2. V lost 8 bases, J lost 1 base, and 9 bases stayed unmatched. Germline V gene sequence: CDR1 MNHNS, CDR2 SASEGT. This CDR3 is 15 amino acids long. The CDR3 reads CASLDERGRTDTQYF. CDR3 nucleotides: TGTGCCAGCTTGGATGAGCGGGGCCGCACAGATACGCAGTATTTT.